These 23 T cell receptor beta chains came from one sample sequenced in a study of cytomegalovirus exposure and HLA in healthy donors. The PCR was carried out with 60 Vbeta primers and 13 Jbeta primers. Sequenced by immunoSEQ multiplex PCR; TCRdb stores in-frame clones only, minus some. The sample lists fewer than 200,000 clones, over 75% occurring once. The specimen was PBMCs. The source is a woman in her forties or fifties in good health and CMV-seronegative.

This sequence joins TRBV28 and TRBJ2-7; TRBD2 matches at 9 bases. CDR3 length equals 20 residues. Germline CDR1 is MDHEN and CDR2 is SYDVKM. V was pared by 3 bases and J by 2 bases, with 20 bases of the junction left unmatched. CDR3 loop: CASSLRVWTSVLSSPYEQYF. CDR3 sequence (DNA): TGTGCCAGCAGTTTGAGGGTATGGACTAGCGTACTTTCCTCGCCCTACGAGCAGTACTTC. Supplemented by reference TRBV28 and TRBJ2-7, the full variable domain reads DVKVTQSSRYLVKRTGEKVFLECVQDMDHENMFWYRQDPGLGLRLIYFSYDVKMKEKGDIPEGYSVSREKKERFSLILESASTNQTSMYLCASSLRVWTSVLSSPYEQYFGPGTRLTVT.

The chain joins TRBV27 to TRBJ1-2, with TRBD1 matching over 8 bases. The CDR3 runs to 15 residues. After removal of 5 bases from V and 4 bases from J, the junction contained 9 bases not matched to a gene. Per germline, CDR1 MNHEY and CDR2 SMNVEV (reference sequence). The CDR3 is CASSQTGGIFYGYTF. The CDR3 DNA reads as TGTGCCAGCAGTCAAACAGGGGGTATTTTCTATGGCTACACCTTC.

As DNA, the CDR3 is TGTGCCAGCAGCGGGGAGTGGGGTGGGAACACAGATACGCAGTATTTT. This sequence encodes CASSGEWGGNTDTQYF. The chain is built from TRBV9 and TRBJ2-3; weak D call: TRBD2 (5 bases). The CDR3 has 16 amino acids. In germline, CDR1 is SGDLS, CDR2 YYNGEE. The V end was cut by 3 bases, the J end by 2 bases, with 16 bases between. The complete variable domain, with remaining parts taken from reference TRBV9 and TRBJ2-3, reads DSGVTQTPKHLITATGQRVTLRCSPRSGDLSVYWYQQSLDQGLQFLIQYYNGEERAKGNILERFSAQQFPDLHSELNLSSLELGDSALYFCASSGEWGGNTDTQYFGPGTRLTVL.

This clone turned up a few times. The rearrangement joins TRBV7-9 to TRBJ2-7, with 11 bases fitting TRBD1. J was trimmed by 5 bases and V by 4 bases; bases with no gene match: 4. In germline, CDR1 is SEHNR, CDR2 FQNEAQ (reference sequence). This CDR3 has 14 amino acids. CDR3 sequence reads: CASSYWTGGHEQYF. The DNA for the CDR3 is TGTGCCAGCAGCTACTGGACAGGGGGCCACGAGCAGTACTTC. Together with reference TRBV7-9 and TRBJ2-7, the CDR3 gives the full variable domain: DTGVSQNPRHKITKRGQNVTFRCDPISEHNRLYWYRQTLGQGPEFLTYFQNEAQLEKSRLLSDRFSAERPKGSFSTLEIQRTEQGDSAMYLCASSYWTGGHEQYFGPGTRLTVT.

The rearrangement joins TRBV28 to TRBJ2-7, with a weak D call TRBD2 (6 bases). Trimming cost V 8 bases and J 3 bases, with 20 bases left between them. This CDR3 spans 15 amino acids. The germline gives CDR1 MDHEN, CDR2 SYDVKM. This CDR3 is CASPPKVASDYEQYF. In nucleotides, the CDR3 is TGTGCCAGCCCCCCCAAGGTTGCTAGCGACTACGAGCAGTACTTC.

With respect to this clone: Different DNA sequences within this sample yield the same CDR3. The chain links TRBV28 to TRBJ2-7; a possible D gene is TRBD1 (6 bases). The CDR3 extends over 12 amino acids. Germline V CDR1 and CDR2: MDHEN, SYDVKM. Trimming pared 6 bases from V and 1 base from J, leaving 7 bases between. The DNA of the CDR3 is TGTGCCAGCAGACAGGGTTCCTACGAGCAGTACTTC. This encodes CASRQGSYEQYF.

CDR3: CASSEYYRLDRGDEQFF. The CDR3 nucleotides read TGTGCCAGCAGTGAATATTATAGGCTCGACAGGGGAGATGAGCAGTTCTTC. The V and J genes are TRBV6-4 and TRBJ2-1; TRBD1 matches at 8 bases. The CDR3 is 17 residues long. Germline V gene sequence: CDR1 MRHNA, CDR2 SNTAGT. Unmatched junction bases numbered 15, after V lost 3 bases and J lost 8 bases.

The rearrangement uses TRBV21-1 and TRBJ2-1; TRBD2, the table's D call, was not compared with the DNA. TRBV21-1 is termed a pseudogene. CDR3 length: 14 residues. The CDR3 nucleotides are TGTGCCAGCAGCCTCCTAGCTCTTTACAATGAGCAGTTCTTC. This sequence encodes CASSLLALYNEQFF.

V is TRBV6-5 and J is TRBJ2-1, with 7 bases identical to TRBD1. V lost 2 bases to trimming and J lost 3 bases; unmatched junction nucleotides: 4. The germline CDR1 and CDR2 sequences are MNHEY and SVGAGI. This CDR3 is 15 amino acids long. Written as DNA, the CDR3 is TGTGCCAGCAGTTACGGGACAGCGGACTACAATGAGCAGTTCTTC. Its translation: CASSYGTADYNEQFF.

The V and J genes are TRBV18 and TRBJ2-7; 12 bases agree with TRBD2. The CDR3 consists of 17 residues. V shed 3 bases, J shed 0 bases, and the junction held 6 bases outside the gene matches. Looked up from germline, CDR1 is KGHSH and CDR2 is LQKENI. The CDR3 spells CASSPILAGGSSYEQYF. The CDR3 DNA reads as TGTGCCAGCTCACCCATTCTAGCGGGAGGGAGCTCCTACGAGCAGTACTTC.

A few counts support this clone. The DNA of the CDR3 is TGTGCCAGCTCACCTCCAACCGGGACAGGGGGAAACATTCAGTACTTC. It specifies CASSPPTGTGGNIQYF. The chain couples TRBV18 to TRBJ2-4; 11 nucleotides match TRBD1. V trimming: 3 bases; J trimming: 6 bases; junction bases outside the gene matches: 7. Germline V CDR1 and CDR2: KGHSH, LQKENI. The CDR3 sequence is 16 residues long.

CDR3: CASSTGLAAQETQYF. Written as DNA, the CDR3 is TGTGCCAGCAGCACGGGACTAGCGGCCCAAGAGACCCAGTACTTC. The V gene is TRBV5-4, the J gene TRBJ2-5; 11 bases fit TRBD2. Germline V gene lookup returns CDR1 SGHNT and CDR2 YYREEE (reference sequence). This CDR3 region has 15 residues. Trimming took 4 bases from V and 1 from J; bases not matched to a gene: 3.

The gene calls are TRBV18 and TRBJ1-6; 7 bases are a match to TRBD1. CDR1 and CDR2 from the germline V gene are KGHSH and LQKENI. The CDR3 has 14 amino acids. The ends lost 5 bases at V and 9 bases at J; junction bases unmatched: 7. CDR3 coding DNA: TGTGCCAGCTCAACCGGGACAGAACTTTCACCCCTCCACTTT. This gives the protein CASSTGTELSPLHF.

This clone has more than one count but fewer than ten. The V and J genes are TRBV5-4 and TRBJ2-5, with 8 bases that match TRBD1. V lost 3 bases to trimming and J lost 5 bases; unmatched junction nucleotides: 9. Germline loops: CDR1 SGHNT, CDR2 YYREEE (reference sequence). The CDR3 totals 15 residues. The CDR3 here is CASSSKKQGVETQYF. CDR3 coding DNA: TGTGCCAGCAGCTCAAAGAAACAGGGGGTTGAGACCCAGTACTTC.

V and J are TRBV27 and TRBJ2-3, with 10 bases lining up with TRBD2. Trimming cost V 2 bases and J 1 base; bases outside gene matches: 9. The CDR3 contains 18 residues. Germline V lookup: CDR1 MNHEY, CDR2 SMNVEV (reference sequence). CDR3 bases: TGTGCCAGCAGTTTAGAGGCTAGCGGGAGCCGGGGCACAGATACGCAGTATTTT. It encodes CASSLEASGSRGTDTQYF.

The rearrangement links TRBV28 to TRBJ2-2; 12 bases line up with TRBD2. V was pared by 5 bases and J by 7 bases, with 5 bases of the junction left unmatched. Germline V gene sequence: CDR1 MDHEN, CDR2 SYDVKM. The CDR3 runs to 15 residues. Written as DNA, the CDR3 is TGTGCCAGCAGTGTACTAGCGGGGGGTCTCGGGGAGCTGTTTTTT. It encodes CASSVLAGGLGELFF.

V is TRBV28 and J is TRBJ2-1; the D is unclear. Trimming cost V 5 bases and J 8 bases, with 7 bases left between them. The CDR3 contains 11 residues. CDR1 is MDHEN and CDR2 is SYDVKM in the germline V gene. The CDR3 DNA reads TGTGCCAGCAGTATACGGGATGAGCAGTTCTTC. Encoded protein: CASSIRDEQFF.

This clone was counted a few times. CDR3 amino acids: CASSLLSPTGWGTGELFF. CDR3 bases: TGTGCCAGCAGTCTCTTATCCCCGACGGGGTGGGGCACCGGGGAGCTGTTTTTT. V and J are TRBV27 and TRBJ2-2, with D possibly TRBD2 on 5 matching bases. Germline V gene lookup returns CDR1 MNHEY and CDR2 SMNVEV (reference sequence). There are 18 residues in the CDR3. V was cut by 5 bases and J by 4 bases, with 23 bases left in between.

The chain joins TRBV28 to TRBJ1-3; maybe TRBD1 (5 bases). The V end lost 6 bases, the J end lost 4 bases, and 13 bases lay between the germline ends. CDR1 MDHEN and CDR2 SYDVKM come from the germline V gene. The CDR3 spans 14 residues. CDR3 in amino acids: CASRSRGFGNTIYF. CDR3 in DNA: TGTGCCAGCAGATCTAGGGGTTTCGGAAACACCATATATTTT.

This chain joins TRBV6-1 and TRBJ1-2, with 7 positions matching TRBD1. Per germline, CDR1 MNHNS and CDR2 SASEGT. CDR3 length: 14 residues. Trimming at V came to 5 bases and at J to 4 bases, leaving 7 bases not matched to a gene. CDR3 bases: TGTGCCAGCAGTCCTTGGGGACAGTCCTATGGCTACACCTTC. Amino acids: CASSPWGQSYGYTF.

This chain links TRBV15 with TRBJ1-2, with TRBD1 matching 7 bases. Germline V gene sequence: CDR1 LNHNV, CDR2 YYDKDF (reference sequence). J lost 1 base, V lost 0 bases, and 5 bases had no gene match. CDR3 length: 16 residues. The CDR3 nucleotides read TGTGCCACCAGCAGAGACACCGGGACAGTTAACTATGGCTACACCTTC. This translates into CATSRDTGTVNYGYTF.

V and J are TRBV2 and TRBJ2-2; D gene ambiguous. The CDR3 is 14 residues long. Looked up from germline, CDR1 is SNHLY and CDR2 is FYNNEI. V lost 4 bases and J lost 5, with 11 bases in between. CDR3 coding DNA: TGTGCCAGCAGTGGTACAGTCCATACCGGGGAGCTGTTTTTT. It translates to CASSGTVHTGELFF.

The chain couples TRBV25-1 to TRBJ2-1, with 8 bases matching TRBD2. The CDR3 has 15 residues. V gave up 2 bases and J gave up 2 bases; unmatched junction bases: 2. Germline assignment: CDR1 MGHDK and CDR2 SYGVNS. The CDR3 here is CASSEVGGAYNEQFF. The DNA for the CDR3 is TGTGCCAGCAGTGAAGTCGGGGGGGCCTACAATGAGCAGTTCTTC.